The rows below give T cell receptor beta chains drawn from one sample of a study of shared clonotypes between healthy human individuals. Using immunoSEQ multiplex PCR, the repertoire was profiled, and TCRdb retains in-frame clones only, with some absent. In the table there are approximately 2.4 million clones, around 95% of which are singletons. Sequencing used naive CD4+ T cells sorted from blood. These receptors came from a man younger than 35 in good health. The conserved cysteine and the conserved F or W are not part of the CDR3 here. The order of the fields is J gene, V gene, CDR3 protein.

TRBJ2-2 TRBV6-1 ASSAGTKNTGELF
TRBJ2-5 TRBV10-3 AISGGQVETQY
TRBJ2-1 TRBV27 ASSFGTSGEQF
TRBJ2-2 TRBV6-5 ASTHRNLNTGELF
TRBJ2-3 TRBV11-2 ASRLKGGSTDTQY
TRBJ2-6 TRBV7-2 ASSFDRSGANVLT
TRBJ2-3 TRBV4-3 ASSQETSGTDTQY
TRBJ1-4 TRBV2 ASRGQNNEKLF
TRBJ2-5 TRBV10-3 AISGARTGGETQY
TRBJ2-7 TRBV20-1 SARDDEQY
TRBJ2-5 TRBV5-1 ASTGAEETQY